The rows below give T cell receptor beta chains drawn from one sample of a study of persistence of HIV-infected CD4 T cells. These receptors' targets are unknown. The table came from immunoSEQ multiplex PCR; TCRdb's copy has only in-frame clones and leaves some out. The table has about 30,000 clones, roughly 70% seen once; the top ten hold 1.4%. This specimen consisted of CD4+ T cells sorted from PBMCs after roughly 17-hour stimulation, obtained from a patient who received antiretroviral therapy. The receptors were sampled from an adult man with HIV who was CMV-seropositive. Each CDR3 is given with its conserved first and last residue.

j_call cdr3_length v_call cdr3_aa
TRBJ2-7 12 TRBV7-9 CASSLPGYEQYF
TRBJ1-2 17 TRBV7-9 CASSSLWTGGTNYGYTF
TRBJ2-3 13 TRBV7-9 CASSLAEADTQYF
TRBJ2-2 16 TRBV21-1 CASSHAAWTAKWELFF
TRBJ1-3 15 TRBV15 CATSRGAGSGNTIYF
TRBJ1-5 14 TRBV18 CASSSGPRNQPQHF
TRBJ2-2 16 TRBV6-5 CASSSRDRGRAGELFF
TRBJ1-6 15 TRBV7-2 CASSLATGLNSPLHF
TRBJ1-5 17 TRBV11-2 CASSPTPDRGLNQPQHF
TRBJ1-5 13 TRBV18 CASSPRDDQPQHF